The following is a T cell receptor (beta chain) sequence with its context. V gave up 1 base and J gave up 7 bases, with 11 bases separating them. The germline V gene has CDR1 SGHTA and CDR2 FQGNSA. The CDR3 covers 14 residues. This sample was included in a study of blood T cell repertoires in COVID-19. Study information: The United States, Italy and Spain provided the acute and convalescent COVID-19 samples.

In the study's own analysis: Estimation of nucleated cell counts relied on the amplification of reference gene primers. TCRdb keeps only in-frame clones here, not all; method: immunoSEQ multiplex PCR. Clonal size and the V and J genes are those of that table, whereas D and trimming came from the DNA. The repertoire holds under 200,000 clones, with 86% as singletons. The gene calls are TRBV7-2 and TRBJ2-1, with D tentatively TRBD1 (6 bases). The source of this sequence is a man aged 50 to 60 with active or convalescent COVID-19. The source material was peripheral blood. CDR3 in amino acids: CASSLETGSNEQFF. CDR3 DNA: TGTGCCAGCAGCTTAGAAACAGGGTCGAATGAGCAGTTCTTC. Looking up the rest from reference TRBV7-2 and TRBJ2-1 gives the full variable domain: GAGVSQSPSNKVTEKGKDVELRCDPISGHTALYWYRQSLGQGLEFLIYFQGNSAPDKSGLPSDRFSAERTGGSVSTLTIQRTQQEDSAVYLCASSLETGSNEQFFGPGTRLTVL.